Listed here are 2 T cell receptor beta chains from one sample, sequenced in a study of shared clonotypes between healthy human individuals. Naive CD8 cells were CD45RO-negative, positively selected for CCR7, excluding terminally differentiated effector memory CD45RA+ cells. Produced via immunoSEQ multiplex PCR; TCRdb's table is partial and in-frame only. The table has about 2 million clones, over 85% seen once. Sequenced input: naive CD8+ T cells sorted from blood. Receptors were obtained from a man between 18 and 29 years old in good health.

The chain uses TRBV4-1 and TRBJ2-1; D not certain. In germline, CDR1 is MGHRA, CDR2 YSYEKL. V was pared by 0 bases and J by 5 bases, with 8 bases between. The CDR3 loop spans 14 amino acids. The CDR3 is CASSQEAQNNEQFF. The CDR3 nucleotides are TGCGCCAGCAGCCAAGAGGCACAGAACAATGAGCAGTTCTTC.

Remarks on this clone: This sample includes further DNA sequences coding for the same CDR3. The rearrangement links TRBV7-9 to TRBJ2-7; D is ambiguous. Per germline, CDR1 SEHNR and CDR2 FQNEAQ (reference sequence). CDR3 length equals 11 residues. V gave up 2 bases and J gave up 7 bases, with 6 bases separating them. The CDR3 sequence: CASSLTEEQYF. CDR3 coding DNA: TGTGCCAGCAGCTTAACAGAAGAGCAGTACTTC.